This T cell receptor (beta chain) was sequenced in a study of blood T cell repertoires in COVID-19. Profiling relied on immunoSEQ multiplex PCR, and the TCRdb table lists in-frame clones only, not all of them. The data contain approximately 250,000 clones, less than 90% of them seen just once; the ten biggest clones take up around 13%. Sequenced: peripheral blood. This TCR was recovered from a woman aged 70-85 years with COVID-19, enrolled during active disease.

The chain's CDR3 is CASRAAAGEIYEQYF. The CDR3 DNA is TGCGCCAGCAGGGCCGCAGCGGGGGAGATCTACGAGCAGTACTTC. The chain couples TRBV5-1 to TRBJ2-7, with TRBD2 identical over 8 bases. From germline, CDR1 is SGHRS and CDR2 YFSETQ. This CDR3 region has 15 residues. Trimming took 5 bases from V and 3 from J; bases not matched to a gene: 10.